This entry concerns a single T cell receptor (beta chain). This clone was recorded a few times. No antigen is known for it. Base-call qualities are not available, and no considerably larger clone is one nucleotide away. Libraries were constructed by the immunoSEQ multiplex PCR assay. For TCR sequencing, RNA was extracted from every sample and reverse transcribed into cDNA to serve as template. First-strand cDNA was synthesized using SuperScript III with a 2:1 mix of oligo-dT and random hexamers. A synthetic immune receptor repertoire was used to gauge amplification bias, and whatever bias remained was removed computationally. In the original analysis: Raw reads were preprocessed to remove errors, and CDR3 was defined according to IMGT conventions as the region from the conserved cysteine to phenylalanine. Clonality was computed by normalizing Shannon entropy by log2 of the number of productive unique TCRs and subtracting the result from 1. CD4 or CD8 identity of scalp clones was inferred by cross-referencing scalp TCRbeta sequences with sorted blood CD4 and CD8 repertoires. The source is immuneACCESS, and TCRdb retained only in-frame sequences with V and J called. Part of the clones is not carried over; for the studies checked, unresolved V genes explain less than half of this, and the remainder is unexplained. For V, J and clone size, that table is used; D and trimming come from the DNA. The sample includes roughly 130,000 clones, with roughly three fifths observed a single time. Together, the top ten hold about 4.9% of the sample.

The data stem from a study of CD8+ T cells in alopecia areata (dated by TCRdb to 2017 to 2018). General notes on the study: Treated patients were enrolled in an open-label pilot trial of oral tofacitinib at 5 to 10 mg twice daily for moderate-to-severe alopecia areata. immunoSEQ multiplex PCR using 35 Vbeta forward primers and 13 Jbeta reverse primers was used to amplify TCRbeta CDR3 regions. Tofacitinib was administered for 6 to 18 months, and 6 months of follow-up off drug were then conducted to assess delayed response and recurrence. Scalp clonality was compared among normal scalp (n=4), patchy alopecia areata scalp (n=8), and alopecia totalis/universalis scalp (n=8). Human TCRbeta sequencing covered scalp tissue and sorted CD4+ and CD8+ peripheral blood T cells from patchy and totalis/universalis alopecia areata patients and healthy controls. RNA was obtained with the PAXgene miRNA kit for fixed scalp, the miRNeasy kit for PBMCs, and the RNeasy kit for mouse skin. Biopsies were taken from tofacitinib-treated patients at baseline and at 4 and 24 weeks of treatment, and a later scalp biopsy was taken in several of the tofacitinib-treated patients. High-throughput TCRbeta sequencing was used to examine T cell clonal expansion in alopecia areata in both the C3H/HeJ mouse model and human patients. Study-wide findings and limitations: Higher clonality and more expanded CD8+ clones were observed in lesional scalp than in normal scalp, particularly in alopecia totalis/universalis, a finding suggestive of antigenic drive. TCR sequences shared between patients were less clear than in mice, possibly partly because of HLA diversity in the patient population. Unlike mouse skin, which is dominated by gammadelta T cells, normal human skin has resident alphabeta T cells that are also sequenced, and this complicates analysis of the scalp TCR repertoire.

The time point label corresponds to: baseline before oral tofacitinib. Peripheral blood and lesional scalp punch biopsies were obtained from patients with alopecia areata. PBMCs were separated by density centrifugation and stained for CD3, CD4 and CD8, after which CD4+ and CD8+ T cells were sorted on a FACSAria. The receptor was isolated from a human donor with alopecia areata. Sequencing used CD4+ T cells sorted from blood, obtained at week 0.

The CDR3 loop reads CASKVVGLSYNEQFF. The DNA reads TGTGCCAGCAAAGTTGTGGGACTGTCCTACAATGAGCAGTTCTTC. Recombination connected TRBV27 to TRBJ2-1; TRBD2 could be the D gene, as 6 bases match. A distance of 14 bases separates the germline ends of V and J, which lose 7 bases and 1 base respectively. In the germline V gene (reference sequence), CDR1 corresponds to MNHEY and CDR2 to SMNVEV. The CDR3 sequence holds 15 residues, the cysteine and phenylalanine included. Left in the record is the CDR3 DNA by itself, 45 bases read in frame from the first base.